Listed below are T cell receptor beta chains from one sample, sequenced in a study of OX40 agonist ivuxolimab in advanced cancers. Assay used: immunoSEQ multiplex PCR; TCRdb lists only in-frame clones, some missing. The sample records around 78,000 clones, roughly 80% being singletons. Specimen: CD4+ or CD8+ T cells sorted from blood, collected in a trial of the OX40 agonist ivuxolimab. Receptor source: an adult with an advanced solid tumor such as melanoma, head and neck, liver or kidney cancer. Each CDR3 is given with its conserved first and last residue. Fields, in order: D gene, J gene, V gene, clone size, CDR3 protein. A D gene is named only where the DNA matches it firmly. Clone size is shown for a subset of rows, as once, few, many or a class of expanded clone.

d_gene: .; j_gene: TRBJ2-2; v_gene: TRBV5-1; abundance: .; CDR3aa: CASSLVSTGELFF
d_gene: .; j_gene: TRBJ1-5; v_gene: TRBV19; abundance: .; CDR3aa: CASSLGIGQPQHF
d_gene: .; j_gene: TRBJ2-1; v_gene: TRBV7-8; abundance: .; CDR3aa: CASRKGTGSDEQFF
d_gene: .; j_gene: TRBJ2-7; v_gene: TRBV11-3; abundance: .; CDR3aa: CASSLNPGQRSYEQYF
d_gene: TRBD1; j_gene: TRBJ1-5; v_gene: TRBV19; abundance: once; CDR3aa: CASSRAGGMGNQPQHF
d_gene: TRBD1; j_gene: TRBJ2-5; v_gene: TRBV6-1; abundance: .; CDR3aa: CASSDRGLETQYF
d_gene: TRBD1; j_gene: TRBJ2-7; v_gene: TRBV6-6; abundance: .; CDR3aa: CASSYPGQSYEQYF
d_gene: .; j_gene: TRBJ1-2; v_gene: TRBV6-1; abundance: once; CDR3aa: CASSEISGAGGYTF
d_gene: TRBD1; j_gene: TRBJ2-3; v_gene: TRBV10-3; abundance: once; CDR3aa: CAIKRTGTTDTQYF
d_gene: .; j_gene: TRBJ1-1; v_gene: TRBV18; abundance: few; CDR3aa: CASSLGSPALVPEAFF
d_gene: TRBD1; j_gene: TRBJ1-1; v_gene: TRBV11-2; abundance: .; CDR3aa: CASGWTSGGAEAFF
d_gene: .; j_gene: TRBJ2-7; v_gene: TRBV7-2; abundance: .; CDR3aa: CASSFSLYEQYF
d_gene: .; j_gene: TRBJ1-4; v_gene: TRBV4-3; abundance: .; CDR3aa: CASSPRWGKEKLFF
d_gene: .; j_gene: TRBJ2-7; v_gene: TRBV30; abundance: .; CDR3aa: CAWSTDSGPPSEQYF
d_gene: TRBD2; j_gene: TRBJ2-1; v_gene: TRBV7-7; abundance: .; CDR3aa: CASSLGSGKYYNEQFF
d_gene: .; j_gene: TRBJ1-4; v_gene: TRBV5-1; abundance: .; CDR3aa: CASSLVGGGKNEKLFF
d_gene: .; j_gene: TRBJ2-3; v_gene: TRBV29-1; abundance: .; CDR3aa: CSVGTDTQYF
d_gene: .; j_gene: TRBJ2-2; v_gene: TRBV6-5; abundance: .; CDR3aa: CASSGRGHRSGELFF